This T cell receptor beta chain derives from a study of cytomegalovirus exposure and HLA in healthy donors (dated by TCRdb to 2016 to 2017). About the study as a whole: In an earlier analysis of 587 of the donors, 250 to 350 Gb of sequence data and 90 million to 130 million unique TCR beta sequences from about 180 million T cells were reported. Roughly 300 gigabases of sequencing data and approximately 92 million unique TCR sequences made up an early release that covered approximately 620 HLA-typed donors. Among the 398 genotyped donors, around 81% belonged to the genetic ancestry cluster associated with self-reported Caucasian donors. The study aimed to test whether signatures of past pathogen exposure could be identified by cataloging public T cell receptors. The study profiled the T cell repertoires of hundreds of subjects by immunosequencing and related them to cytomegalovirus serostatus. Along with the roughly 670-subject first cohort, a separate validation cohort of over a hundred different subjects was used. To predict cytomegalovirus infection status, the study combined high-throughput TCR immunosequencing, statistical association of individual TCRs with disease status, and machine learning. To study patterns of TCR occurrence, a later analysis re-analyzed previously published TCR beta repertoires from 500 to 850 donors and added high-resolution HLA genotyping. Rather than drawing on any new phenotypic data, the later analysis identified candidate immune exposures from TCR beta sequences and the way those sequences occurred across donors. In an earlier analysis of roughly 540 of the donors, high-throughput TCR beta sequencing was used to judge whether each TCR beta V gene segment behaved as functional or pseudogenic. Donor age, sex, ethnicity and CMV serostatus were compiled alongside the repertoire data. A later genetic analysis took genome-wide SNP genotypes for about 65% of the roughly 670 donors and used that subset as a discovery cohort. All discovery cohort repertoires had been generated on a single sequencing platform. Class I and class II HLA loci were covered by the typing at four-digit resolution. Typing coverage differed by locus: A, B, C, DRB1 and DQB1 were typed in about 620-630 donors, DQA1 in 500 to 550, DPA1 in some 600, and DPB1 in around 490. Because of strong linkage in the cohort, 5 or 6 DR-DQ haplotypes were treated as single units for association and clustering. Among 398 genotyped donors of the cohort, an average of about 220,000 unique TCR beta nucleotide sequences was sequenced per donor, of which 15% to 20% were non-productive.

The cohort consisted of some 670 healthy bone marrow donors. At the time of sampling, every cohort member was nominally healthy, though immune exposures that went unrecorded were likely present. The donor was CMV seropositive and belonged to the group of 250 to 300 seropositive cohort members. A peripheral blood sample was provided by each donor, and peripheral blood mononuclear cells were used for TCR beta sequencing. Genomic DNA extraction from the blood cell samples was performed with the Qiagen DNeasy Blood Extraction Kit. On this clone itself: Its recognized antigen is unknown. No base-level quality is on record; no much larger clone is a single base apart.

Broad study findings and their caveats: Presence/absence analyses assumed roughly uniform sequencing depth across donors, an assumption that may not hold. In the study, approximately 160 TCR beta chains were listed as associated with cytomegalovirus. Three of the identified cytomegalovirus-associated TCR beta chains were confirmed in vitro to be specific for cytomegalovirus antigens. In this cohort, only TCR beta chains were sequenced, and detectable features were limited by the absence of alpha or paired-chain data. HLA typing was unavailable for some donors at each locus, so association tests used only the typed subset. Correlated functional status among segregating V segments might be attributable to linkage disequilibrium, but an unknown experimental factor could not be ruled out. In an earlier analysis of around 500 of the donors, most TCR beta V segments appeared in productive rearrangements about 87% or about 30% of the time, broadly matching IMGT annotations. An association between a missense DCLRE1C variant and V-gene and J-gene trimming of TCR beta chains was found in a later genetic analysis and replicated in an independent cohort. In a later analysis, HLA-associated TCR beta chains showed more clonal expansion and lower generation probabilities than non-associated chains that were equally common. The classifier was reported to diagnose cytomegalovirus status with high specificity and sensitivity in both the original cohort and the validation cohort. The earlier analysis of about 600 of the donors excluded fewer than 20 rarely observed V segments, including chromosome 9 orphons, because counts were too low. Across donors, most TCR sequences were observed very rarely, whereas some public TCRs were present in many individuals. The 87-base-pair reads could not distinguish some IMGT-functional V segments, including TRBV6-2 and TRBV6-3, so those segments were excluded. In a later analysis, the rate of TCR association differed among HLA loci, with DRB1 alleles having the most associated TCRs and HLA-C alleles having the fewest. A cluster of highly shared sequence variants was judged likely to be a technical artifact of the sequencing pipeline. Immune exposure information for the cohort was limited to CMV serostatus. A further reported finding was that TCR beta sequences accurately predicted the HLA-A and HLA-B alleles for most subjects in the first cohort. A later analysis associated 15,000 to 20,000 TCR beta sequences with specific HLA alleles at a false discovery rate of 0.05. According to a later analysis, most CMV-associated TCR beta chains appeared to be HLA-restricted, and the HLA associations seemed to be driven largely by CMV exposure. Strong co-occurrence of HLA alleles, especially DR and DQ, made assigning TCR associations to individual alleles difficult. According to a later genetic analysis, donors in an Asian-associated ancestry cluster had fewer N-insertions in productive TCRs than the approximately 670-donor mean. The authors suggested that the approach could potentially be extended to other disease states and immunological phenotypes. In a later analysis, several top co-occurrence clusters were reported to appear linked to parvovirus B19, influenza, CMV and Epstein-Barr virus.

The V and J ends are trimmed by 5 bases and 6 bases, leaving 12 bases between them. According to the germline V gene, CDR1 reads SGHRS and CDR2 reads YFSETQ. Including the terminal cysteine and phenylalanine, the CDR3 comprises 13 residues. Only CDR3 DNA remains: 39 bases, in frame from the first base. Receptors were amplified or captured by the immunoSEQ multiplex PCR assay. For the multiplex PCR, a mixture combining 60 forward primers for TCR Vbeta segments and 13 reverse primers for TCR Jbeta segments was used. A multiplex PCR assay on genomic DNA amplified the CDR3 region of rearranged TCR beta genes. Amplified TCR beta libraries were sequenced as 87-base-pair reads on the Illumina HiSeq System. The original methods were these. In a later analysis, tens of millions of unique TCR beta chains were counted across the 690 or so repertoires, and some 10 million of these chains were shared by at least two donors. Raw reads were error-corrected and collapsed into unique sequences with a nearest-neighbor algorithm that merged closely related sequences to remove PCR and sequencing errors. Alignment of CDR3 sequences to IMGT reference sequences was used to assign V, D and J gene segments. For a sequence to be retained, a match of at least six nucleotides to both a V gene segment and a J gene segment was required. A rearrangement counted as productive if the CDR3 had no stop codons and remained in frame with V and J, and every other rearrangement counted as non-productive. CDR3 was defined according to IMGT convention as the region running from the second conserved V-encoded cysteine to the conserved J-encoded phenylalanine. The earlier analysis of about 500 of the donors excluded sequences that lacked an unambiguous match to a single V gene segment. In an earlier analysis of 450 to 700 of the donors, V segments were called functional above 56.7% productive rearrangements and were called segregating when the between-donor standard deviation exceeded 5%. To diagnose cytomegalovirus status from the catalog of TCR beta chain sequences, a statistical classification framework was built. V and J gene assignment, in a later analysis, came from comparing TCR nucleotide sequences with IMGT/GENE-DB human TR gene sequences. In a later analysis, CDR3 sequences and most-parsimonious VDJ recombination scenarios were assigned using the TCRdist pipeline. In a later analysis, every TCR beta chain was defined by the combination of its CDR3 amino acid sequence and its V-gene family, and reads without a unique V-gene family were dropped. In a later analysis, some 600 highly shared, low-generation-probability nucleotide sequences were removed to address suspected cross-contamination and a sequencing artifact. A later analysis calculated a clonal expansion index for each public chain from normalized within-repertoire ranks of inferred template counts. In a later analysis, generation probabilities were computed with a VDJ recombination model fitted to out-of-frame rearrangements, and the resulting probabilities were checked against IGoR. Hypergeometric tests were used in a later analysis to score TCR-TCR, TCR-HLA and TCR-CMV co-occurrence, with a repertoire-size bias correction applied to the TCR pairs. False discovery rates were estimated in a later analysis by permuting HLA or CMV assignments 20 times. A later analysis grouped co-occurring TCRs with DBSCAN, adding TCRdist sequence similarity when clustering within HLA-allele-positive subsets. For co-occurrence clustering, repertoires with fewer than 30,000 or more than 120,000 public chains were excluded, along with roughly five repertoires with anomalous nucleotide sharing. Held by TCRdb, this immuneACCESS table contains in-frame sequences only and omits some clones. Under half of the omission traces to an unresolved V gene where checked; the cause of the rest is unknown. D and trimming come from the DNA, and the V and J calls and clone size come from that table. The sample contains some 120,000 clones, 65% to 75% of them found a single time. The ten largest account for 6.6% of the sample.

Sequences were obtained from PBMCs. The V gene is TRBV5-1 and the J gene is TRBJ2-1, and possibly TRBD2, on 5 matching bases. The sequence came from a man between 40 and 49 years old in good health and CMV-seropositive. The CDR3 protein: CASSPGSGNEQFF. In nucleotides, the sequence is TGCGCCAGCAGTCCCGGAAGCGGCAATGAGCAGTTCTTC. With the portions outside the CDR3 filled from the reference TRBV5-1 and TRBJ2-1 genes, the complete variable region becomes KAGVTQTPRYLIKTRGQQVTLSCSPISGHRSVSWYQQTPGQGLQFLFEYFSETQRNKGNFPGRFSGRQFSNSRSEMNVSTLELGDSALYLCASSPGSGNEQFFGPGTRLTVL.